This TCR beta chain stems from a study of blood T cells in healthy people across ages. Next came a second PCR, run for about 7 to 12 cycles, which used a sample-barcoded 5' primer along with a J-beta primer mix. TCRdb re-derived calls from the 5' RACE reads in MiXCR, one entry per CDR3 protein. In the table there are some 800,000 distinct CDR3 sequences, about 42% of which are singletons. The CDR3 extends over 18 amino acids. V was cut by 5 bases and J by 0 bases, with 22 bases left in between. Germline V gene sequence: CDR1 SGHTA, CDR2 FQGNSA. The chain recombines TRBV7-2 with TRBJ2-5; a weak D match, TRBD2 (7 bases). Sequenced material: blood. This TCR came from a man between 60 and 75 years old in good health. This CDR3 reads CASSPLLPGGRYQETQYF. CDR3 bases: TGTGCCAGCAGCCCACTCCTGCCGGGGGGCCGGTACCAAGAGACCCAGTACTTC.